This T cell receptor (beta chain) was found in a study of early T cells in non-severe SARS-CoV-2 infection. This clonotype was seen at least ten times. The CDR3 sequence is 17 residues long. J was trimmed by 1 base and V by 4 bases; bases with no gene match: 12. From germline, CDR1 is MDHEN and CDR2 SYDVKM. One entry per CDR3 protein results from TCRdb running MiXCR on the 5' RACE reads. The sample gives 90,000 to 100,000 distinct CDR3 sequences, approximately 13% of which show up once; 2% to 2.5% is in the top ten. The J gene is TRBJ2-5, the V gene TRBV28; 7 bases align to TRBD1. The TCR originated in an adult who was a healthcare worker with PCR-confirmed SARS-CoV-2 infection or an uninfected control (not recorded which). Sequenced material: whole blood. The CDR3 DNA sequence: TGTGCCAGCAGTTCCCCCCAAGAAGGGACAGTCCAAGAGACCCAGTACTTC. Translation: CASSSPQEGTVQETQYF.